A single T cell receptor beta chain is shown here with its context. No cognate antigen has been identified for it. The record has no base qualities; no much larger clone is one base away. These data come from a study of shared clonotypes between healthy human individuals (dated by TCRdb to the early 2020s). Describing the broader study: The cohort comprised two women and a few men aged 18 to 49 years. For each donor, CD4 naive and CD4 memory were each given three plates, CD8 naive was given two plates, and CD8 memory was given one plate. Between about 0.8 and 9 billion PBMCs per donor were obtained by leukapheresis. To increase sequencing depth and limit assay-specific biases, different laboratories used diverse techniques to prepare libraries and sequence TCR repertoires. The study deeply sequenced blood TCR repertoires of five healthy adults to estimate repertoire size and the extent of clonotype sharing between individuals.

The donors were healthy, HIV-negative adults with no recently reported acute infections or vaccinations. Every donor was a Caucasian adult residing in Nashville, Tennessee, USA. CD4+ T cells were enriched by magnetic negative selection; naive cells were then positively selected on CD45RA, and the negative fraction formed the memory subset. Blood was obtained by leukapheresis, after which PBMCs were separated by Ficoll-Histopaque density gradient centrifugation and cryopreserved in liquid nitrogen vapor phase. Purity and quantity of every magnetically sorted T cell population were checked by analytical flow cytometry. Genomic DNA was isolated from each sorted fraction and quantified by UV absorbance on a Nanodrop 2000c. Using the deep immunoSEQ assay, multiplex PCR amplified TCR CDR3 regions from genomic DNA. Genomic DNA extracted from each cell subset was distributed evenly over all wells of several immunoSEQ 96-well plates, and each plate served as one replicate. Each replicate PCR for sorted subsets received about 180 ng genomic DNA, equal to 30,000 or so T cell genomes. Purified libraries were measured with a Qubit 3.0 fluorometer, size-checked on a Bioanalyzer 2100, and measured again with the KAPA Library Quantification kit. Each immunoSEQ 96-well plate was sequenced on its own single-read 150-cycle Illumina NextSeq 550 flow cell. As for how the authors treated the data: The immunoSEQ output contained only junctional sequences without quality scores, so filtering could not match that applied to full-length reads. Sequences were annotated with PyIR, a Python wrapper for IgBLAST v1.9, using IMGT germline references to assign V/J genes and CDR3. Any read was removed if the V/J assignment was weak (E-value above 1e-6), the CDR3 was missing, or the read contained stop codons, out-of-frame junctions, or ambiguous translated residues. V3J clonotypes were defined by identical inferred V gene, J gene, and CDR3 amino acid sequence. Percentage overlap between repertoires was calculated by dividing the number of shared unique clonotypes by the size of the smaller repertoire. Three approaches were used to assess repertoire richness: RTK rarefaction, the Chao1 estimator, and Recon v2.1 estimates of unobserved clonotypes. OLGA was used to compute generation probabilities for all TCRbeta clonotypes that the gDNA method yielded from a few donors. TCRdb stores this immuneACCESS table with in-frame sequences only. Part of the clones is absent; in the studies checked, under half of the shortfall reflects unresolved V genes, and no reason is known for the rest. Clone size and the V and J calls come from that table; the DNA yielded D and trimming. The sample yields approximately 2.3 million clones; more than 85% were counted once. The top ten hold 0.39% of the sample.

The paper's findings and limits, for the study overall: The genetic and exposure-history diversity represented was limited by the small number of donors. When four donors were compared, the shared fraction of clonotypes was 5% to 6.5% for naive CD4, approximately 3.5% for naive CD8, more than 2% for memory CD4, and 0.35% to 0.4% for memory CD8. Naive subsets generally had larger estimated clonotype richness than memory subsets did. Pairwise subsampling indicated that sequencing depth was expected to affect the degree of clonotype sharing among donors. Even with the large sequencing depth, rarefaction of the sorted-subset datasets indicated that sequencing was incomplete. Sampling was restricted to blood, and TCR repertoires in tissues likely differ from the TCR repertoires found in blood. Compared with non-shared clonotypes, clonotypes shared by all four sorted-subset donors had higher generation probabilities.

The sequence came from a young man in good health. Some clones in this sample may be carry-over from other donors' samples. Sequenced sample: naive CD4+ T cells from PBMCs. The sample's cell subset or site, from its label and the paper: CD45RA+ positively selected.

The DNA sequence is TGTGCCAGCAGCTCCCGACAGGGGGTGAGCACAGATACGCAGTATTTT. It is translated as CASSSRQGVSTDTQYF. Here the chain combines TRBV9 and TRBJ2-3; TRBD1 fits 9 bases in the junction. Here V drops 4 bases and J drops 0 bases, and the junction holds 6 bases not matched to any gene. The germline V gene yields SGDLS for CDR1 and YYNGEE for CDR2. The CDR3 covers 16 residues, taking in both the cysteine and the phenylalanine. Left in the record is the CDR3 DNA by itself, 48 bases read in frame from the first base.